This T cell receptor beta chain comes out of a study of spatial heterogeneity in lung cancer. Study context: More than eight raw reads, on average, carried each unique TCR and UMI combination.

This CDR3 has 13 amino acids. Trimming left V 7 bases short and J 0 bases short, with 8 bases between. Per germline, CDR1 MNHEY and CDR2 SMNVEV (reference sequence). The time point: sample taken at primary tumor resection. The approximately 72 donors had untreated early-stage non-small cell lung cancer. TCRs were sequenced from unsorted whole RNA of tumor, nontumor lung or PBMC. Every TCR cDNA molecule carried a tag that served as a unique molecular identifier. TCRdb re-analysed the 5' RACE reads in MiXCR, keeping a single row per CDR3 protein. The sample holds some 21,000 distinct CDR3 sequences, roughly 4.2% seen once. This clonotype has a count of ten or more.

The gene calls are TRBV27 and TRBJ2-3, with D unresolved. Sequenced here: PBMCs, sampled at surgery. This TCR derives from a male donor with early-stage non-small cell lung cancer. CDR3 nucleotides: TGTGCCAGCACGGCCTCTAGCACAGATACGCAGTATTTT. Its translation: CASTASSTDTQYF.